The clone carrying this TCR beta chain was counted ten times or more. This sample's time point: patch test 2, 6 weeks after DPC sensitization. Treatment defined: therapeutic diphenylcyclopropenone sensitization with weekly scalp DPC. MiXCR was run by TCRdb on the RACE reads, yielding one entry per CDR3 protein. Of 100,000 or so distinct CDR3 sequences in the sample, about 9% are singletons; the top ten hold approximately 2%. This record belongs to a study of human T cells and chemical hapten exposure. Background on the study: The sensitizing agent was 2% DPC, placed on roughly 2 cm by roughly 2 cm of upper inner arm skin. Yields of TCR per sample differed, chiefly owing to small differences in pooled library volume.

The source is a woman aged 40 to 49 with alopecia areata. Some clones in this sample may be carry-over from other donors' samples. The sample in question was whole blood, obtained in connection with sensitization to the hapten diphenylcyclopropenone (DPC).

This CDR3 is CASTNAGTSGSGEQFF. CDR3 in DNA: TGTGCCAGCACAAACGCGGGGACTAGCGGGAGTGGTGAGCAGTTCTTC. V is TRBV3-1 and J is TRBJ2-1; 14 nucleotides match TRBD2. V shed 7 bases, J shed 9 bases, and the junction held 11 bases outside the gene matches. The CDR3 has 16 residues. From germline, CDR1 is LGHDT and CDR2 YNNKEL (reference sequence).